A selection of T cell receptor beta chains follows, all from one sample in a study of regulatory T cells in long-lasting Graves disease. TCRdb re-analysed the multiplex PCR reads in MiXCR, keeping a single row per CDR3 protein. The top ten clones hold roughly 40% of a sample with 650,000 to 850,000 distinct CDR3 sequences, roughly 30% of them seen once. The sample here was peripheral blood mononuclear cells (PBMCs), taken when the disease was refractory, from a patient treated with antithyroid drugs. The source is a female donor with Graves disease. CDR3s include the opening cysteine and the closing phenylalanine or tryptophan. Each record gives: V gene, CDR3 protein.

>TRBV7-9
CASSPRTKLRGETQYF
>TRBV28
CASSTEKPQHF
>TRBV3-1
CASSLTGENEQYF
>TRBV12-3/TRBV12-4
CASRGGTYEQYF
>TRBV27
CASSPLPSGQLNQPQHF
>TRBV20-1
CSARGLAGGSSYEQYF
>TRBV20-1
CSAGPAGLGSYEQYF
>TRBV20-1
CSAGKVTEYQETQYF
>TRBV12-3/TRBV12-4
CASRYSAGSYEQYF
>TRBV6-1
CASSLNRGQYGYTF
>TRBV6-1
CASSGQGLSRRGETQYF
>TRBV6-2/TRBV6-3
CASSTLEANNEQFF
>TRBV6-1
CASTLGQGSYEQYF
>TRBV28
CASSPYRVGGYTF
>TRBV19
CASSAAGGEREQYF
>TRBV5-1
CASSLAMGKTEAFF
>TRBV15
CATSRDWLSYGYTF
>TRBV12-3/TRBV12-4
CASRDSSLPQHF
>TRBV12-3/TRBV12-4
CAIETWESSYNEQFF
>TRBV5-1
CASSLDRIEDEQYF
>TRBV5-1
CASSLAGQGGQPQHF
>TRBV2
CASRARESSYNEQFF
>TRBV7-3
CASSDHPGTGELFF
>TRBV12-5
CASGSKDRDSTYEQYF
>TRBV28
CASRKGQKVSSYNSPLHF
>TRBV12-5
CASGLVMEAGGSYEQYF
>TRBV27
CASSSTPPGQGVYGYTF
>TRBV27
CASSLSGRNTDTQYF
>TRBV9
CASSVVGGMNTEAFF
>TRBV29-1
CTIGSSGGGETQYF
>TRBV2
CASSIEMGGNQPQHF
>TRBV6-5
CASSYSIGGGYGYTF
>TRBV7-3
CASSPEGSMSNYGYTF
>TRBV3-1
CASSQADGGNQPQHF
>TRBV12-3/TRBV12-4
CASSFPQVTGELFF
>TRBV15
CATSRTLGALDEQYF
>TRBV5-4
CASSARLVDTQYF
>TRBV27
CASSSRTSGSGYEQYF
>TRBV6-2/TRBV6-3
CASSYSCRPNQETQYF
>TRBV6-2/TRBV6-3
CASIPQGGNTEAFF
>TRBV6-1
CASKSSPGPKGVYGYTF
>TRBV6-1
CASSGDIRGTF
>TRBV6-1
CASSDNLNYGYTF
>TRBV3-1
CASSQGQARWPQHF
>TRBV7-9
CASSPRSGTDYGYTF
>TRBV7-9
CASSLVVLAGGPVDEQFF
>TRBV7-9
CASSELGLAGAFSYEQYF
>TRBV27
CASSRLTGAGNTEAFF
>TRBV6-1
CASSWDRASGELFF
>TRBV6-1
CASTRDQLYEQYF
>TRBV30
CAWSGAVNTEAFF
>TRBV7-2
CASSFGGRATGELFF
>TRBV18
CASSPRRGSYTF
>TRBV11-1
CAGSATTGFEQFF
>TRBV28
CASSASRGGLAYGYTF
>TRBV6-1
CASSRTGQGLPMRLFF
>TRBV28
CASSFGQTSNQPQHF
>TRBV6-1
CASSTSTGGLHSGGANVLTF